Listed below are T cell receptor beta chains from one sample, sequenced in a study of blood T cell repertoires in COVID-19. Assay: immunoSEQ multiplex PCR; the TCRdb copy retains only in-frame clones and omits some. The table includes about 340,000 clones, around nine tenths detected once. Source material: peripheral blood. The receptors derive from a woman under 30 who had recovered from COVID-19. Each CDR3 is given with its conserved first and last residue. D genes are given only for firm matches. Clone size appears in some rows only: once, few, many, or a class for an expanded clone.

-	-	TRBV7-9	TRBJ1-1	TGTGCCAGCAGCTTAGTGCACACAGTTGAAGCTTTCTTT	CASSLVHTVEAFF
-	-	TRBV9	TRBJ1-2	TGTGCCAGCAGCGGGGGCGCCTTTGTCGATGGCTACACCTTC	CASSGGAFVDGYTF
-	-	TRBV2	TRBJ1-2	TGTGCCAGCAGGGATGGGGGCAGTTATAACTATGGCTACACCTTC	CASRDGGSYNYGYTF
-	-	TRBV7-9	TRBJ1-4	TGTGCCAGCAGCTTATCTCCGACAGATTTTAATGAAAAACTGTTTTTT	CASSLSPTDFNEKLFF
TRBD2	-	TRBV5-6	TRBJ2-3	TGTGCCAGCAGCTGGGAAGCGGGAGGAGGAGCAGATACGCAGTATTTT	CASSWEAGGGADTQYF
TRBD2	-	TRBV19	TRBJ2-5	TGTGCCAGTAGTACCAGACTAGCGGGAGTGGGGGAGACCCAGTACTTC	CASSTRLAGVGETQYF
TRBD2	-	TRBV11-3	TRBJ2-3	TGTGCCAGCAGCACGGGACTAGCGGGAGATAGGTCAGATACGCAGTATTTT	CASSTGLAGDRSDTQYF
-	-	TRBV14	TRBJ2-1	TGTGCCAGCAGCCGTACCGGGACTTACTACAATGAGCAGTTCTTC	CASSRTGTYYNEQFF
TRBD1	-	TRBV27	TRBJ1-2	TGTGCCAGCAGTTGGGACAGTTCGTCACCCAATGGCTATGGCTACACCTTC	CASSWDSSSPNGYGYTF
-	once	TRBV19	TRBJ2-1	TGTGCCAGTAGTATACAGGGCTCCTACAATGAGCAGTTCTTC	CASSIQGSYNEQFF
-	-	TRBV13	TRBJ1-1	TGTGCCAGCAGCACCCGGGATGAAGCTTTCTTT	CASSTRDEAFF
-	-	TRBV5-8	TRBJ1-3	TGTGCCAGCAGCGAAGCCGGGACACCTGGAAACACCATATATTTT	CASSEAGTPGNTIYF
-	-	TRBV27	TRBJ2-5	TGCGCCAGCTGTCCTTGGGGGGGGCGGGAGACCCAGTACTTC	CASCPWGGRETQYF
-	-	TRBV15	TRBJ2-3	TGTGCCACCAGCAGGAGAGTTAACACAGATACGCAGTATTTT	CATSRRVNTDTQYF
TRBD1	-	TRBV7-9	TRBJ1-2	TGTGCCAGCAGCCTGGGACAGACGAATGGCTACACCTTC	CASSLGQTNGYTF
-	-	TRBV6-1	TRBJ1-6	TGTGCCAGCAGCGAAACGGGTGAAAACTTGGCCCATTCACCCCTCCACTTT	CASSETGENLAHSPLHF
-	-	TRBV19	TRBJ1-5	TGTGCCAGTAGTATACAAGCCGCGAATCAGCCCCAGCATTTT	CASSIQAANQPQHF
-	once	TRBV6-5	TRBJ2-5	TGTGCCAGCCAAGAAGTCTCAGGGGAGACCCAGTACTTC	CASQEVSGETQYF
TRBD1	-	TRBV10-3	TRBJ1-6	TGTGCCATCAGCAGTGACAGGGGGCGCGAGTCACCCCTCCACTTT	CAISSDRGRESPLHF
-	-	TRBV12-2	TRBJ2-1	TGTGCAAGTCGCTTAGAACCGGGTCCTAATATGGGAGGTGCCTACAATGAGCAGTTCTTC	CASRLEPGPNMGGAYNEQFF
TRBD2	-	TRBV5-1	TRBJ2-1	TGCGCCAGCAGCCCGGGGCTCCGGGAGGGCTACAATGAGCAGTTCTTC	CASSPGLREGYNEQFF
TRBD2	-	TRBV10-1	TRBJ2-1	TGCGCCAGCAGTGAATTGGCGGGAGGGTCCTACAATGAGCAGTTCTTC	CASSELAGGSYNEQFF
TRBD1	-	TRBV4-1	TRBJ2-1	TGCGCCAGCAGCCAAGATTCCCGGACAGGGAATTACTACAATGAGCAGTTCTTC	CASSQDSRTGNYYNEQFF
TRBD2	-	TRBV2	TRBJ2-3	TGTGCCAGCGGGGGGGAACTAGCGGTAAATACGCAGTATTTT	CASGGELAVNTQYF
-	few	TRBV7-2	TRBJ1-5	TGTGCCAGCAGCTTCAGGGTTGCCAATCAGCCCCAGCATTTT	CASSFRVANQPQHF
-	-	TRBV30	TRBJ1-1	TGTGCCTGGAGTGTAAATGGCCCTGAAGCTTTCTTT	CAWSVNGPEAFF
TRBD1	-	TRBV10-3	TRBJ1-1	TGTGCCATCAGTGTTTACCAGGGGGCCGGTACTGAAGCTTTCTTT	CAISVYQGAGTEAFF
TRBD1	-	TRBV7-2	TRBJ2-5	TGTGCCAGCAGCTCTCGGACAGGGAAAGAGACCCAGTACTTC	CASSSRTGKETQYF
-	once	TRBV24-1	TRBJ2-2	TGTGCCACCCTAAAAGGGGAGCTGTTTTTT	CATLKGELFF
-	-	TRBV7-9	TRBJ1-5	TGTGCCAGCAGCCCCACAGGGTCCGCGTTTTCGGCCCAGCATTTT	CASSPTGSAFSAQHF
-	few	TRBV5-1	TRBJ1-4	TGCGCCAGCAGCTTGGGTACAGGGTTGGGAAAACTGTTTTTT	CASSLGTGLGKLFF
TRBD2	-	TRBV7-2	TRBJ2-5	TGTGCCAGCAGCTGGGGACTAGCGGGAACGGAGACCCAGTACTTC	CASSWGLAGTETQYF
-	-	TRBV7-2	TRBJ2-3	TGTGCCAGCAGCGGAGCATGGGGCACAGATACGCAGTATTTT	CASSGAWGTDTQYF
TRBD1	-	TRBV30	TRBJ1-5	TGTGCCTGGAGTAAGACAGGGGATCAGCCCCAGCATTTT	CAWSKTGDQPQHF
TRBD1	-	TRBV3-1/TRBV3-2	TRBJ2-1	TGTGCCAGCACCCGAGGCGGGACAGGTAGTCCCCCTGAGCAGTTCTTC	CASTRGGTGSPPEQFF
TRBD2	-	TRBV10-3	TRBJ2-3	TGTGCCATCAGGGGACTTCACGGACTAGCGGAGCCCTCTAGCACAGATACGCAGTATTTT	CAIRGLHGLAEPSSTDTQYF
-	-	TRBV5-1	TRBJ2-3	TGCGCCAGCAGCTTCAGCGGAGCTAGCACAGATACGCAGTATTTT	CASSFSGASTDTQYF
TRBD2	-	TRBV4-3	TRBJ2-3	TGCGCCAGCAGCCAAGGGACTAGCGTATATCGGACAGATACGCAGTATTTT	CASSQGTSVYRTDTQYF
-	-	TRBV30	TRBJ1-5	TGTGCCTGGAGTCAGTGGGCAGGGCTGAATCAGCCCCAGCATTTT	CAWSQWAGLNQPQHF
-	-	TRBV6-1	TRBJ2-2	TGTGCCAGTTGGGGGGGAGGGGGGAATACCGGGGAGCTGTTTTTT	CASWGGGGNTGELFF
-	-	TRBV6-5	TRBJ1-2	TGTGCCAGCAGTTACCGGCGGAAATATGGCTACACCTTC	CASSYRRKYGYTF
-	-	TRBV21-1	TRBJ2-1	TGTGCCAGCAGCAAAGGCGTAACTGACAGGCCCTGGCCTAGCGGGGGGGGGTACAATGAGCAGTTCTTC	CASSKGVTDRPWPSGGGYNEQFF
TRBD2	-	TRBV9	TRBJ2-1	TGTGCCAGCAGCGTGAGGACTAGCGGGAGCGTCGATGAGCAGTTCTTC	CASSVRTSGSVDEQFF
-	-	TRBV11-3	TRBJ2-5	TGTGCCAGCAGCCGGAGGAACTGGGAGACCCAGTACTTC	CASSRRNWETQYF
-	-	TRBV7-9	TRBJ1-2	TGTGCCAGCAGCTTATTGGGGGGAAGGAGTCAGGTCTTC	CASSLLGGRSQVF
-	-	TRBV19	TRBJ2-2	TGTGCCAGTAGTCGCAGGGATACCGGGGAGCTGTTTTTT	CASSRRDTGELFF
-	-	TRBV7-2	TRBJ1-2	TGTGCCAGCAGCTTAGGGAGTGAAGGGGGCTATGGCTACACCTTC	CASSLGSEGGYGYTF
TRBD2	-	TRBV18	TRBJ2-3	TGTGCCAGCTCACCGCCGGGACTAGCGGAGACTAGCACAGATACGCAGTATTTT	CASSPPGLAETSTDTQYF
TRBD1	-	TRBV6-5	TRBJ2-1	TGTGCCAGCAGCCGGACAGGGGAGAATGAGCAGTTCTTC	CASSRTGENEQFF
-	-	TRBV11-3	TRBJ2-1	TGTGCCAGCAGCCGGATAAAAAACGGGGAGCAGTTCTTC	CASSRIKNGEQFF
-	-	TRBV18	TRBJ1-1	TGTGCCAGCTCACAAAGGGGATCACCGAACACTGAAGCTTTCTTT	CASSQRGSPNTEAFF
TRBD2	-	TRBV29-1	TRBJ2-1	TGCAGCGCCGCGACTAGCGGCTTACACAATGAGCAGTTCTTC	CSAATSGLHNEQFF
TRBD2	-	TRBV7-6	TRBJ2-5	TGTGCCAGCAGTCTCGCGGGAGGTGAGACCCAGTACTTC	CASSLAGGETQYF